The 13 T cell receptor beta chains presented below share a single source sample, sequenced in a study of T cell repertoires in cytomegalovirus infection. Their recognized antigens are unknown. In TCRdb, the reads were re-called with MiXCR into one record per CDR3 protein. The data hold about half a million distinct CDR3 sequences, with 30% to 35% observed a single time. The source material was cultured PBMCs, sampled from culture after CMV antigen stimulation. The receptors shown here come from a human donor in good health (CMV status not recorded). Some clones in this sample may be carry-over from other donors' samples.

This clonotype turned up a few times. This chain joins TRBV12-3 or TRBV12-4 and TRBJ2-1; D possibly corresponds to TRBD1 (6 bases). V dropped 6 bases and J dropped 7 bases, with 16 bases sitting between them. The CDR3 is 14 residues long. Here the CDR3 DNA reads TGTGCCAGCAGCGATAACAGGGTACGGAATGAGCAGTTCTTC. Translating gives CASSDNRVRNEQFF.

Only a few counts were recorded for this clonotype. The J gene is TRBJ2-5, the V gene TRBV27; 11 nucleotides agree with TRBD2. The germline V gene encodes CDR1 MNHEY and CDR2 SMNVEV (reference sequence). The CDR3 totals 16 residues. With V trimmed by 1 base and J by 0 bases, 1 base remained unmatched. The DNA of the CDR3 is TGTGCCAGCAGTTTATTGGGACTAGCGGACCAAGAGACCCAGTACTTC. Protein product: CASSLLGLADQETQYF.

J is TRBJ2-7 and V is TRBV7-4; possible D gene TRBD1, 6 bases. The length of the CDR3 is 14 residues. V was cut by 5 bases and J by 0 bases, with 11 bases left in between. Germline values: CDR1 SGHVT, CDR2 SQSDAQ. The CDR3 region is CASSLQGRSYEQYV. CDR3 nucleotide sequence: TGTGCCAGCAGCCTACAGGGTCGCTCCTACGAGCAGTACGTC.

This clonotype was observed a few times. The chain carries TRBV3-1 and TRBJ2-3, with 14 bases lining up with TRBD2. The CDR3 extends over 18 amino acids. Germline-derived CDR1 and CDR2 are LGHDT and YNNKEL (reference sequence). With 0 bases clipped from V and 4 bases from J, the junction kept 6 bases outside the gene matches. As DNA, the CDR3 is TGTGCCAGCAGCCAAGACCTGGGACTAGCGGGAGTGGCAGATACGCAGTATTTT. Protein sequence: CASSQDLGLAGVADTQYF.

This clonotype was detected only a few times. The chain recombines TRBV4-2 with TRBJ1-5, with TRBD1 identical over 8 bases. The germline V gene encodes CDR1 LGHNA and CDR2 YNFKEQ. The CDR3 covers 16 residues. Unmatched junction bases numbered 2, after V lost 0 bases and J lost 1 base. Here the CDR3 DNA reads TGTGCCAGCAGCCAAGACCGACAGGGGAGCAATCAGCCCCAGCATTTT. It is translated as CASSQDRQGSNQPQHF.

The chain uses TRBV30 and TRBJ2-2; 7 bases are a match to TRBD2. Trimming took 3 bases from V and 7 from J; bases not matched to a gene: 8. CDR1 is GTSNPN, CDR2 SVGIG, per germline (reference sequence). The CDR3 has 14 amino acids. CDR3 DNA: TGTGCCTGGAGGGTGACGGCGGGAGACGGGGAGCTGTTTTTT. Translated: CAWRVTAGDGELFF.

This clonotype was seen only a few times. The J gene is TRBJ2-3, the V gene TRBV20-1, with D uncertain. Germline CDR1 is DFQATT and CDR2 is SNEGSKA (reference sequence). The length of the CDR3 is 8 residues. Trimming took off 6 bases at V and 6 bases at J, with 1 base between the two ends. The CDR3 loop is CSADTQYF. The CDR3 DNA sequence: TGCAGTGCGGATACGCAGTATTTT.

V is TRBV19 and J is TRBJ2-3; maybe TRBD2 (6 bases). CDR3 size: 15 residues. From germline, CDR1 is LNHDA and CDR2 SQIVND (reference sequence). Trimming left V 10 bases short and J 2 bases short, with 19 bases between. CDR3 sequence (DNA): TGTGCCACCCGATTATTTGGGGGGTACACAGATACGCAGTATTTT. As protein: CATRLFGGYTDTQYF.

This clonotype was seen more than once but under ten times. This chain uses TRBV27 with TRBJ2-1; unclear D gene. The V gene's germline CDR1 is MNHEY and CDR2 SMNVEV (reference sequence). V was pared by 8 bases and J by 3 bases, with 14 bases between. The CDR3 is made up of 14 amino acids. For the CDR3, the DNA is TGTGCCAGCGGTAGGCTTTGGGGCTACAATGAGCAGTTCTTC. Protein sequence: CASGRLWGYNEQFF.

This chain uses TRBV15 with TRBJ2-1; D possibly uses TRBD1 or TRBD2 (5 bases each). Germline CDR1 and CDR2: LNHNV and YYDKDF (reference sequence). V lost 2 bases and J 8 bases, leaving 13 bases between the germline ends. The CDR3 runs 14 residues. The CDR3 is CATSRLRGVDEQFF. The CDR3 bases are TGTGCCACCAGCAGATTACGAGGGGTAGATGAGCAGTTCTTC.

The V gene is TRBV29-1, the J gene TRBJ1-5; maybe TRBD1 (6 bases). Germline CDR1 is SQVTM and CDR2 is ANQGSEA. V lost 3 bases and J lost 2, with 8 bases in between. This CDR3 has 13 amino acids. DNA of the CDR3: TGCAGCGTTGAGGAGGGGGGCAATCAGCCCCAGCATTTT. Its protein product is CSVEEGGNQPQHF.

CDR3 DNA: TGTGCCAGCAGTGCGCAGCCTCACGATACGCAGTATTTT. It translates to CASSAQPHDTQYF. V gene TRBV2 combines with J gene TRBJ2-3, with unresolved D. Germline loops: CDR1 SNHLY, CDR2 FYNNEI. The CDR3 covers 13 residues. Trimming removed 4 bases at V and 6 bases at J, with 11 bases between.

The chain uses TRBV7-6 and TRBJ1-6; D ambiguous. The V gene's germline CDR1 is SGHVS and CDR2 FNYEAQ. The CDR3 is 15 amino acids. Trimming shortened V by 1 base and J by 9 bases, and 13 bases separated the two germline ends. This CDR3 is CASSLVTDSGSPLHF. The CDR3 DNA reads TGTGCCAGCAGCTTAGTTACAGACTCGGGTTCACCCCTCCACTTT.